This TCR beta chain was sequenced in a study of blood T cell repertoires in COVID-19. About the study: T cells, B-cell-depleted T cells, or PBMCs provided the cDNA or gDNA that served as material.

Original handling: Nucleated cell counts were estimated from reference gene primer amplification. Method: immunoSEQ multiplex PCR; TCRdb's copy keeps in-frame clones and lacks some. The V and J calls and clone size were taken over from that table, and D and trimming were inferred from the DNA. Of approximately 89,000 clones listed, about 85% are singletons. J was trimmed by 5 bases and V by 2 bases; bases with no gene match: 3. Germline V lookup: CDR1 LGHDT, CDR2 YNNKEL (reference sequence). CDR3 size: 15 residues. This clonotype was obtained from a woman between 65 and 79 years old with acute or convalescent COVID-19. Sequences were obtained from peripheral blood. The V call is TRBV3-1 (or the pseudogene TRBV3-2), the J call TRBJ2-5, with 12 positions matching TRBD2. In DNA form, the CDR3 reads TGTGCCAGCAGCCAAACCGGGACTAGCGGGGAGACCCAGTACTTC. Its translation is CASSQTGTSGETQYF.